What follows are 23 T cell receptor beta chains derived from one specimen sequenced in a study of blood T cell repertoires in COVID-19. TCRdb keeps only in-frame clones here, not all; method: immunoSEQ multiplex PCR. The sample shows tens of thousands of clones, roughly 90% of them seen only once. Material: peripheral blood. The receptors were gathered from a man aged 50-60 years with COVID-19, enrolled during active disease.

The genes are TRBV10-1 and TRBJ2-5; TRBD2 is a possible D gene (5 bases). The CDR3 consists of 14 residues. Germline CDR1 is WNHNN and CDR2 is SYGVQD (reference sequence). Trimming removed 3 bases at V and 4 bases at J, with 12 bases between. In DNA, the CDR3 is TGCGCCAGCAGTGATGCGGGCCGGGGAGAGACCCAGTACTTC. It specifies CASSDAGRGETQYF.

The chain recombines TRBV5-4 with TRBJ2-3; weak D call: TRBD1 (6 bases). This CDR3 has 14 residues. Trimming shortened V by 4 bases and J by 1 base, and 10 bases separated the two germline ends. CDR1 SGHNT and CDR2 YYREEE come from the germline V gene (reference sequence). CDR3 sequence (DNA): TGTGCCAGCAGCGGGACACAGGGCACAGATACGCAGTATTTT. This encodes CASSGTQGTDTQYF.

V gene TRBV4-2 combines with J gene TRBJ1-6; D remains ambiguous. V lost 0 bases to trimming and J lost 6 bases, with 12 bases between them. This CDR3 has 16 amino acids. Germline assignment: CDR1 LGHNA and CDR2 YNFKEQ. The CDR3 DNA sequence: TGTGCCAGCAGCCAAGAGCTTGCAGACTTTAATTCACCCCTCCACTTT. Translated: CASSQELADFNSPLHF.

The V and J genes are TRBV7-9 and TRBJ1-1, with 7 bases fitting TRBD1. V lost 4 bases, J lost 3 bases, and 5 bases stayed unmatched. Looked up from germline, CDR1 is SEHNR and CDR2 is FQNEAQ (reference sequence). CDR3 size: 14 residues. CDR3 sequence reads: CASSSRQGYTEAFF. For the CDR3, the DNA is TGTGCCAGCAGCTCAAGACAGGGTTACACTGAAGCTTTCTTT.

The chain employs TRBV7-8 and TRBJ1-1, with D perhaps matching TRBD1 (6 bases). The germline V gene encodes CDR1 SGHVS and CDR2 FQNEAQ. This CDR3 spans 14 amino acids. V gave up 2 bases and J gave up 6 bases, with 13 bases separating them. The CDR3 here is CASSLLQGAAEAFF. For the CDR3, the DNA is TGTGCCAGCAGCTTACTACAGGGTGCGGCTGAAGCTTTCTTT.

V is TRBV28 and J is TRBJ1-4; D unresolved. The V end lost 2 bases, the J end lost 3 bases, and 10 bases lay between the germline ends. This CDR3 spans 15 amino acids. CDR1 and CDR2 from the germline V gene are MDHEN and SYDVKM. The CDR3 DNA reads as TGTGCCAGCAGTTTACGGGGATCTTCTAATGAAAAACTGTTTTTT. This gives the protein CASSLRGSSNEKLFF. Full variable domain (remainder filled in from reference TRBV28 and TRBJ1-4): DVKVTQSSRYLVKRTGEKVFLECVQDMDHENMFWYRQDPGLGLRLIYFSYDVKMKEKGDIPEGYSVSREKKERFSLILESASTNQTSMYLCASSLRGSSNEKLFFGSGTQLSVL.

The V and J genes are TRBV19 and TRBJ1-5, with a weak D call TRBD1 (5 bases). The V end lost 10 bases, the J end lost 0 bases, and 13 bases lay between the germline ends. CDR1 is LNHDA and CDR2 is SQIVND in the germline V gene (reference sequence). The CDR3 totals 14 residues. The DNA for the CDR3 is TGTGCCACCCGAAGGAGGGGTAGCAATCAGCCCCAGCATTTT. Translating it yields CATRRRGSNQPQHF. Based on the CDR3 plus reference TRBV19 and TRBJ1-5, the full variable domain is DGGITQSPKYLFRKEGQNVTLSCEQNLNHDAMYWYRQDPGQGLRLIYYSQIVNDFQKGDIAEGYSVSREKKESFPLTVTSAQKNPTAFYLCATRRRGSNQPQHFGDGTRLSIL.

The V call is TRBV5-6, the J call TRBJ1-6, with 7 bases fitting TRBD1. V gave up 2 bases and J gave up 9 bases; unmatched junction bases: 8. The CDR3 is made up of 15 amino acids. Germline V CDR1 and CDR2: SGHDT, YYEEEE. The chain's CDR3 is CASSFLAGGSSPLHF. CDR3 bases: TGTGCCAGCAGCTTCCTCGCAGGGGGTAGTTCACCCCTCCACTTT. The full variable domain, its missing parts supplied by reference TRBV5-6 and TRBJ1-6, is DAGVTQSPTHLIKTRGQQVTLRCSPKSGHDTVSWYQQALGQGPQFIFQYYEEEERQRGNFPDRFSGHQFPNYSSELNVNALLLGDSALYLCASSFLAGGSSPLHFGNGTRLTVT.

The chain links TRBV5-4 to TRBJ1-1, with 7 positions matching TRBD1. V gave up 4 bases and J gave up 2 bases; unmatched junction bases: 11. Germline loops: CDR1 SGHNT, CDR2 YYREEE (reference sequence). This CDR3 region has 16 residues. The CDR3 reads CASSPVEGARNTEAFF. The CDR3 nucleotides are TGTGCCAGCAGCCCGGTTGAGGGGGCAAGAAACACTGAAGCTTTCTTT.

CDR3 in DNA: TGTGCCAGTAGTACTGGCTGGAGGATGGCAAGCGCTGAAGCTTTCTTT. Protein product: CASSTGWRMASAEAFF. The chain carries TRBV19 and TRBJ1-1, with unresolved D. Germline assignment: CDR1 LNHDA and CDR2 SQIVND (reference sequence). This CDR3 is 16 amino acids long. With 4 bases removed from V and 6 bases from J, the gap between germline ends came to 21 bases.

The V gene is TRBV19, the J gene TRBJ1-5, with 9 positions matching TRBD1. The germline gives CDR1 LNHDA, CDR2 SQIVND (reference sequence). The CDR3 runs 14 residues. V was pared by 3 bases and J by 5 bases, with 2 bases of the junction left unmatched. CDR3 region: CASSMGQGYQPQHF. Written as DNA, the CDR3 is TGTGCCAGTAGTATGGGACAGGGATATCAGCCCCAGCATTTT.

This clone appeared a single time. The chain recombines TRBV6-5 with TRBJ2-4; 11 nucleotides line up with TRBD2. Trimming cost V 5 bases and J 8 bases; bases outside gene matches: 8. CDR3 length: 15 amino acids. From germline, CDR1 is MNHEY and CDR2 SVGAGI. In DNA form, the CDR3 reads TGTGCCAGCAGTACTTTTAGCGGGGGGGGAGACATTCAGTACTTC. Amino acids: CASSTFSGGGDIQYF.

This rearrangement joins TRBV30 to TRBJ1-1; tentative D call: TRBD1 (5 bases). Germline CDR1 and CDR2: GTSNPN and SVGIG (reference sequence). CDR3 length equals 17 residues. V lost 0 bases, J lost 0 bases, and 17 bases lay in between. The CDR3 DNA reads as TGTGCCTGGAGTGTACGGGGGTACCTTCGCCTGAACACTGAAGCTTTCTTT. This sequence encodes CAWSVRGYLRLNTEAFF. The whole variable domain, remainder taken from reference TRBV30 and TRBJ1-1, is SQTIHQWPATLVQPVGSPLSLECTVEGTSNPNLYWYRQAAGRGLQLLFYSVGIGQISSEVPQNLSASRPQDRQFILSSKKLLLSDSGFYLCAWSVRGYLRLNTEAFFGQGTRLTVV.

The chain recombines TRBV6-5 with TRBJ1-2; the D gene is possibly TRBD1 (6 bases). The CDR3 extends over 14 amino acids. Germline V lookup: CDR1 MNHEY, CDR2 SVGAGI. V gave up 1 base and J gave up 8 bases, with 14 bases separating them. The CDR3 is CASSYFGQSGGYTF. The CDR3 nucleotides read TGTGCCAGCAGTTACTTTGGACAGTCGGGGGGCTACACCTTC.

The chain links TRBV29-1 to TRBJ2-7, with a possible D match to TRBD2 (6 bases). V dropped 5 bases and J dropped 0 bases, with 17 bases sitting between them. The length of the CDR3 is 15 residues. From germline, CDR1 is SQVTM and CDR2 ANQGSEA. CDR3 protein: CSVPKRGSSSYEQYF. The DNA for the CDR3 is TGCAGCGTTCCGAAACGGGGGAGCAGCTCCTACGAGCAGTACTTC.

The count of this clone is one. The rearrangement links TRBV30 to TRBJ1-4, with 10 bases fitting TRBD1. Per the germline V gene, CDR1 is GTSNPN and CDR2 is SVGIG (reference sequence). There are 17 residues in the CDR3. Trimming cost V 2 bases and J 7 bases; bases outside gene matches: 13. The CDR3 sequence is CAWSTRTGGSKIEKLFF. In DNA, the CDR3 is TGTGCCTGGAGTACTCGGACAGGGGGTTCGAAGATTGAAAAACTGTTTTTT.

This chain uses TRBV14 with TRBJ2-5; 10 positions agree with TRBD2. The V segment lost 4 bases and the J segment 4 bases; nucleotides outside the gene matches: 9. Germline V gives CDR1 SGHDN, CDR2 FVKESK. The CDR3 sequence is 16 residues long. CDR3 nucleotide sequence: TGTGCCAGCAGCCGGAGCGGGGGGGCCTTGTTAGAGACCCAGTACTTC. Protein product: CASSRSGGALLETQYF.

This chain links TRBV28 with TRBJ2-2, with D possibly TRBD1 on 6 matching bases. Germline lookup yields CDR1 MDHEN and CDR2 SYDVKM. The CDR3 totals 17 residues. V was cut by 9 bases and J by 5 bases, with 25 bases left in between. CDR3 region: CASEKGGGHDLTGELFF. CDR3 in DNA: TGTGCCAGTGAGAAAGGTGGGGGACACGATTTGACCGGGGAGCTGTTTTTT.

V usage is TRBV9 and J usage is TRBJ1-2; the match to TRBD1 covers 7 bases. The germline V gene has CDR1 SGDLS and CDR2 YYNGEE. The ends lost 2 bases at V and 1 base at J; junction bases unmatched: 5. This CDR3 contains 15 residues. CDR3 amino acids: CASSVWDSFNYGYTF. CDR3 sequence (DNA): TGTGCCAGCAGCGTGTGGGACAGCTTTAACTATGGCTACACCTTC.

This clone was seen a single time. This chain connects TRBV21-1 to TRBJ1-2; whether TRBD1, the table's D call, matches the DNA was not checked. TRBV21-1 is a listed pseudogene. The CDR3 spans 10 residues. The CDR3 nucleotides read TGTGGAACAGGGGGCTATGGCTACACCTTC. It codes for CGTGGYGYTF.

CDR3 sequence (DNA): TGCAGCGTCGGCGGGGTCTTTAACATGAACACTGAAGCTTTCTTT. It codes for CSVGGVFNMNTEAFF. The rearrangement links TRBV29-1 to TRBJ1-1; no reliable D call. Germline V gives CDR1 SQVTM, CDR2 ANQGSEA. V lost 6 bases and J 0 bases, leaving 17 bases between the germline ends. The CDR3 is 15 residues long.

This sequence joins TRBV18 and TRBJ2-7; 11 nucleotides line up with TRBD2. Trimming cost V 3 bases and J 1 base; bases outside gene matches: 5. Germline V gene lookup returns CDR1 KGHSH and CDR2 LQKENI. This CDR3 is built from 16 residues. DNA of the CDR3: TGTGCCAGCTCACCCTCCGGGACTAGCGGTTCCTACGAGCAGTACTTC. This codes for CASSPSGTSGSYEQYF.

CDR3 DNA sequence: TGTGCCAGCAGATCGGACAGGGGCGGTTCACCCCTCCACTTT. Protein sequence: CASRSDRGGSPLHF. This chain connects TRBV6-5 to TRBJ1-6; 9 positions match TRBD1. Germline V gene lookup returns CDR1 MNHEY and CDR2 SVGAGI. The junction had 6 bases not matched to a gene; V was cut back by 6 bases and J by 9 bases. The CDR3 is made up of 14 amino acids.